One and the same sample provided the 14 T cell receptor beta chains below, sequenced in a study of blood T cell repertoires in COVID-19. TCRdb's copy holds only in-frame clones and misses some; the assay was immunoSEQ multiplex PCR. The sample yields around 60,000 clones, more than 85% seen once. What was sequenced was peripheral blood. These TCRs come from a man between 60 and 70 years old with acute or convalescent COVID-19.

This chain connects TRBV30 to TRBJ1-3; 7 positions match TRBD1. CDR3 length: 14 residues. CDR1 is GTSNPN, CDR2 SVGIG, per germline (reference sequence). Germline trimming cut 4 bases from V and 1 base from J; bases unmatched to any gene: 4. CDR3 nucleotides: TGTGCCTGGATACAGGGGTGGTCTGGAAACACCATATATTTT. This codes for CAWIQGWSGNTIYF.

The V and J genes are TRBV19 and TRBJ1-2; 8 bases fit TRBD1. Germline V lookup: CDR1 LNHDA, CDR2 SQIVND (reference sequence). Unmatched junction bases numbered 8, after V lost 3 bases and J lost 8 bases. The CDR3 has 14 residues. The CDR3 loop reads CASSIFRGRDGYTF. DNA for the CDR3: TGTGCCAGTAGTATTTTCAGGGGGCGCGACGGCTACACCTTC.

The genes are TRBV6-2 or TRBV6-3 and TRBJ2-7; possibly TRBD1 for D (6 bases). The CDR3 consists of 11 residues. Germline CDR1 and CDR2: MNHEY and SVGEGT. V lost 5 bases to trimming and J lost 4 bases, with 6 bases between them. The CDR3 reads CASSTGYEQYF. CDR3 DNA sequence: TGTGCCAGCAGTACAGGGTACGAGCAGTACTTC.

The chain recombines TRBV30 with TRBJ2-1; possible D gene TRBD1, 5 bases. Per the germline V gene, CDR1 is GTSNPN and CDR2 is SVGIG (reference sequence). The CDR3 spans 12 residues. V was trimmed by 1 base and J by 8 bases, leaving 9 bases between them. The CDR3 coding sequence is TGTGCCTGGAGTGAGACAGTATATGAGCAGTTCTTC. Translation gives CAWSETVYEQFF.

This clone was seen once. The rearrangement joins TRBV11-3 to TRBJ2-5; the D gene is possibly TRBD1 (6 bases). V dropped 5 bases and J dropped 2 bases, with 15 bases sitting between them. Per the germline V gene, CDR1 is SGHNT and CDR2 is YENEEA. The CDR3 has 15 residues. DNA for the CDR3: TGTGCCAGCAGCCAAAACACAGGGTATCAAGAGACCCAGTACTTC. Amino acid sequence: CASSQNTGYQETQYF.

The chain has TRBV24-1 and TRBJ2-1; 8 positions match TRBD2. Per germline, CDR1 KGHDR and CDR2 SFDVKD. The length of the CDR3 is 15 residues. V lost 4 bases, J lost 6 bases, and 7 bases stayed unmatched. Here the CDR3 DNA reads TGTGCCACCAGTGACCCGGGGACTAGGGTCAATGAGCAGTTCTTC. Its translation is CATSDPGTRVNEQFF.

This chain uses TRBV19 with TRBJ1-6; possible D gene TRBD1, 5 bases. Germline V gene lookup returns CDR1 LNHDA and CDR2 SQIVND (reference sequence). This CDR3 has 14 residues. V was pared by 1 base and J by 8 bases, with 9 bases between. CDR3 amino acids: CASSIAGYDSPLHF. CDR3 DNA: TGTGCCAGTAGTATAGCAGGGTACGATTCACCCCTCCACTTT.

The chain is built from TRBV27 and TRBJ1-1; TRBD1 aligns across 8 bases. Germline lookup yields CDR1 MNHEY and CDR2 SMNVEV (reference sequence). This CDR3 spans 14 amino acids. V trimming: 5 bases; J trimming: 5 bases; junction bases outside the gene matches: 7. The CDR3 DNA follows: TGTGCCAGCAGTAGACAGGGGATGGGGACTGAAGCTTTCTTT. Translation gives CASSRQGMGTEAFF.

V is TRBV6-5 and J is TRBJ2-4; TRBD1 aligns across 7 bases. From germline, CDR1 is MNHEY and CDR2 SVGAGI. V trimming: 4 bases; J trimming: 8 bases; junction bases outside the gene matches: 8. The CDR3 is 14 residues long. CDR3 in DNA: TGTGCCAGCAGTTTAGACAGGGATATATACATTCAGTACTTC. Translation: CASSLDRDIYIQYF.

CDR3 amino acids: CASSQMGAQLADTQYF. CDR3 bases: TGTGCCAGCAGCCAAATGGGGGCGCAATTGGCAGATACGCAGTATTTT. V is TRBV14 and J is TRBJ2-3; tentatively, D is TRBD1 (6 bases). The CDR3 sequence is 16 residues long. Trimming cost V 2 bases and J 4 bases, with 16 bases left between them. The germline V gene encodes CDR1 SGHDN and CDR2 FVKESK.

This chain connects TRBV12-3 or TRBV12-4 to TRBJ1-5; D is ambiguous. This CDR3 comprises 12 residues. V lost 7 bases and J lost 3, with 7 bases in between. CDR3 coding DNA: TGTGCCAGCACGGACTACAATCAGCCCCAGCATTTT. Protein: CASTDYNQPQHF.

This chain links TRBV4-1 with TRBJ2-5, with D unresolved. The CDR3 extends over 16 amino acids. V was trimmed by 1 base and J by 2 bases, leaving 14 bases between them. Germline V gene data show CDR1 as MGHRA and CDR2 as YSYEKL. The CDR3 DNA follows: TGCGCCAGCAGCCAAGGTGCCAGACTGGCGCAAGAGACCCAGTACTTC. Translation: CASSQGARLAQETQYF.

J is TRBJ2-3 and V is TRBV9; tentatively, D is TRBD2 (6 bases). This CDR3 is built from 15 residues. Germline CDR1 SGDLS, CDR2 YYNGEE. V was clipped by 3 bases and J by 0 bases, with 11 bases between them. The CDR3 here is CASSALAESTDTQYF. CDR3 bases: TGTGCCAGCAGCGCGTTAGCGGAGAGCACAGATACGCAGTATTTT.

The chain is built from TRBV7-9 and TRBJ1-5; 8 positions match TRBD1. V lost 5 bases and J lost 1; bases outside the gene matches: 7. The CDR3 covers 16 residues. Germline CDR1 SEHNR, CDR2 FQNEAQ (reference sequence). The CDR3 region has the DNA TGTGCCAGCAGCGGGCCCAGGGGGCTAAGCAATCAGCCCCAGCATTTT. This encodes CASSGPRGLSNQPQHF.